The 5 T cell receptor beta chains presented below share a single source sample, sequenced in a study of cytomegalovirus exposure and HLA in healthy donors. Amplification used 60 Vbeta primers and 13 Jbeta primers. TCRdb keeps only in-frame clones here, not all; method: immunoSEQ multiplex PCR. Seen here are 150,000 to 200,000 clones, 62% observed once, and the top ten hold about 3.2%. The sample taken for sequencing was PBMCs. These receptors were collected from a man aged 35 to 55 in good health and CMV-seronegative.

The chain links TRBV18 to TRBJ2-5, with D perhaps matching TRBD1 (5 bases). Trimming shortened V by 6 bases and J by 1 base, and 21 bases separated the two germline ends. The CDR3 runs to 17 residues. Looked up from germline, CDR1 is KGHSH and CDR2 is LQKENI. The CDR3 sequence: CASSPLSAHQGQETQYF. The CDR3 DNA sequence: TGTGCCAGCTCCCCTTTGTCGGCGCACCAGGGCCAAGAGACCCAGTACTTC.

The chain has TRBV7-9 and TRBJ1-1; tentative D call: TRBD1 (5 bases). Germline CDR1 reads SEHNR; CDR2 reads FQNEAQ (reference sequence). V was shortened by 1 base and J by 1 base, with 10 bases between the two germline ends. This CDR3 contains 15 residues. CDR3 coding DNA: TGTGCCAGCAGCTTAGGTACCAGGGAGAACACTGAAGCTTTCTTT. Residues: CASSLGTRENTEAFF. Full variable domain (rest looked up from reference TRBV7-9 and TRBJ1-1): DTGVSQNPRHKITKRGQNVTFRCDPISEHNRLYWYRQTLGQGPEFLTYFQNEAQLEKSRLLSDRFSAERPKGSFSTLEIQRTEQGDSAMYLCASSLGTRENTEAFFGQGTRLTVV.

The chain is built from TRBV6-5 and TRBJ2-6, with TRBD1 as a possible D gene (6 bases). The CDR3 is 15 amino acids. Trimming took 6 bases from V and 2 from J, leaving 11 bases between them. CDR1 is MNHEY and CDR2 is SVGAGI in the germline V gene. The CDR3 coding sequence is TGTGCCAGCAGCACGACAGGAACTGGGGCCAACGTCCTGACTTTC. Translated, it gives CASSTTGTGANVLTF.

The chain combines TRBV30 with TRBJ2-3; D is perhaps TRBD1 (6 bases). The germline CDR1 and CDR2 sequences are GTSNPN and SVGIG (reference sequence). The CDR3 is made up of 16 amino acids. Between the trimmed V and J ends, which lost 2 bases and 0 bases, there was a span of 15 bases. Written as DNA, the CDR3 is TGTGCCTGGAGTATCCCCGGGACATCCAGCACAGATACGCAGTATTTT. Amino acid sequence: CAWSIPGTSSTDTQYF.

DNA of the CDR3: TGTGCCACAATGGAGGGAAGGGGCATTCAGTACTTC. This sequence encodes CATMEGRGIQYF. The V call is TRBV28, the J call TRBJ2-4; a possible D gene is TRBD2 (6 bases). CDR1 and CDR2 (germline): MDHEN, SYDVKM. Trimming removed 10 bases at V and 9 bases at J, with 16 bases between. There are 12 residues in the CDR3.